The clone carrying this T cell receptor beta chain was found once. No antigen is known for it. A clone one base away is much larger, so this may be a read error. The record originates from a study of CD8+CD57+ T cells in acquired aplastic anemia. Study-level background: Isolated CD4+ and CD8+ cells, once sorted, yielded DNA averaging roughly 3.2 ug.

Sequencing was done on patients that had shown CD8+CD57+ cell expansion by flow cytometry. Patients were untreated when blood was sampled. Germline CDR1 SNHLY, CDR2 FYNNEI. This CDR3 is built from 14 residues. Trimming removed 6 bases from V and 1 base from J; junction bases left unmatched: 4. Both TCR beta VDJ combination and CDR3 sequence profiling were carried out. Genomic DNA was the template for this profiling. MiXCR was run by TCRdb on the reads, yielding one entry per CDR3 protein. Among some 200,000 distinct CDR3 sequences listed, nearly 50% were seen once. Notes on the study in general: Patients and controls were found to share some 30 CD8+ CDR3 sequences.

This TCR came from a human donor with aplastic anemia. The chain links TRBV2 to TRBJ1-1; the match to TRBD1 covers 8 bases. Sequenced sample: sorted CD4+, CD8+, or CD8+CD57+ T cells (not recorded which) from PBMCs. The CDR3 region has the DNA TGTGCCAGCAGGGGGGGACAGGCGAACACTGAAGCTTTCTTT. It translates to CASRGGQANTEAFF.